This T cell receptor beta chain was captured by sequencing in a study of glioma-infiltrating T cells after dendritic cell vaccination. In the study overall: At biweekly intervals, patients got three intradermal dendritic cell vaccine injections. Study-wide results and limits: TCR clonality showed no direct relationship with survival.

The CDR3 spans 16 residues. Germline CDR1 and CDR2: LGHNA and YNFKEQ. J was trimmed by 6 bases and V by 3 bases; bases with no gene match: 8. Input was around 2.1 ug genomic DNA, or all available if less. Repertoires were generated with immunoSEQ multiplex PCR, while TCRdb's copy carries only in-frame clones and drops some. The table lists 55,000 to 75,000 clones, roughly four fifths of them singletons, with approximately 14% in the top ten. Time point noted: after dendritic cell vaccination, including at tumor progression/relapse. Details on this clone: Its antigen is undetermined.

Sequences were derived from blood, sampled after dendritic cell vaccination. This chain uses TRBV4-2 with TRBJ1-6; 7 nucleotides align to TRBD1. The sequence was collected from a human donor with glioblastoma. The CDR3 nucleotides are TGTGCCAGCAGCCAGACAGGGAGCCAGGGTAATTCACCCCTCCACTTT. Translated: CASSQTGSQGNSPLHF.